This T cell receptor beta chain was profiled in a study of shared clonotypes between healthy human individuals. Study information: Donor composition was two women and three men, aged 18 to 49. Findings and limits, study-wide: Around 5.3% of naive CD4 clonotypes were shared across a few donors.

Notes on this clone: Its target is unknown.

The germline V gene has CDR1 MNHEY and CDR2 SMNVEV (reference sequence). The trim removed 4 bases at V and 4 bases at J, leaving 5 bases unmatched. This CDR3 has 15 residues. Cells designated naive CD8 were CD45RO-negative and were positively selected for CCR7, with terminally differentiated effector memory CD45RA+ cells excluded. The protocol was immunoSEQ multiplex PCR, while the TCRdb copy is restricted to in-frame clones and leaves out a portion. The profile covers roughly 2,000,000 clones, with less than 95% appearing a single time and 0.9% to 1.5% taken by the ten largest. The V and J genes are TRBV27 and TRBJ2-2, with 8 positions matching TRBD2. The sequencing input was naive CD8+ T cells sorted from blood. The sequence was obtained from a young man in good health. The CDR3 protein is CASSSPAGGTGELFF. For the CDR3, the DNA is TGTGCCAGCAGTTCCCCCGCGGGAGGCACCGGGGAGCTGTTTTTT.